This TCR beta chain was documented in a study of post-analysis software for immune sequencing data. Study observations and caveats: About five TRBV segments appeared more often in patients than in controls, and TRBV5-6, TRBV5-1 and TRBV20-1 were among these.

Unique molecular identifiers had been added to the TCR beta cDNA libraries. When about 1 to 11 million T cells were used, they gave roughly 490,000 cDNA molecules. TCRdb processed the PCR reads anew with MiXCR; each CDR3 protein has one entry. The top ten clones hold approximately 4.6% of a sample with about 260,000 distinct CDR3 sequences, roughly a third of them seen once. In the case of this clonotype: Its antigen is currently unknown. Given a much more abundant clone one base away, this may be a read error.

With V trimmed by 8 bases and J by 15 bases, 18 bases remained unmatched. Germline-derived CDR1 and CDR2 are MNHEY and SVGAGI. The CDR3 contains 14 residues. The sequence came from a girl aged 10 to 17 with multiple sclerosis. Sequencing input: blood. The chain links TRBV6-5 to TRBJ2-4; 8 bases agree with TRBD1. The CDR3 nucleotides are TGTGCCAGCGGTCCTGGGACAGGAGCTTTGATGGCGTACTTC. Residues: CASGPGTGALMAYF.